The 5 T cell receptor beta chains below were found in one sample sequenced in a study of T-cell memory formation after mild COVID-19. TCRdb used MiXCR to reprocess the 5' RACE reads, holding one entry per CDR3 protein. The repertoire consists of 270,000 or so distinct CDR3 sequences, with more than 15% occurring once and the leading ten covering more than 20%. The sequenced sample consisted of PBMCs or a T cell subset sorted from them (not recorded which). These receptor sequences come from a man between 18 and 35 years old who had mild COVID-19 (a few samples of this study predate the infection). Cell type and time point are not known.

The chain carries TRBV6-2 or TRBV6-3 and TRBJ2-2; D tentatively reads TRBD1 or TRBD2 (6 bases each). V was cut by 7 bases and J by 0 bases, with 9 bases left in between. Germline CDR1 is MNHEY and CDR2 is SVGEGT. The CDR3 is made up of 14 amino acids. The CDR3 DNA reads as TGTGCCAGCACTAGGGGGGCGAACACCGGGGAGCTGTTTTTT. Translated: CASTRGANTGELFF.

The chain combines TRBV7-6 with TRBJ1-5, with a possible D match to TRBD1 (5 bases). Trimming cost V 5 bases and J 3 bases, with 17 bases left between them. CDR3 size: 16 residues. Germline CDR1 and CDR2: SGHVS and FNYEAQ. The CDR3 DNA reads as TGTGCCAGCAGCCTAGAACCCGCAGGGAACAATCAGCCCCAGCATTTT. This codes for CASSLEPAGNNQPQHF. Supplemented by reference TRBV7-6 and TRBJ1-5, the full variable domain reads GAGVSQSPRYKVTKRGQDVALRCDPISGHVSLYWYRQALGQGPEFLTYFNYEAQQDKSGLPNDRFSAERPEGSISTLTIQRTEQRDSAMYRCASSLEPAGNNQPQHFGDGTRLSIL.

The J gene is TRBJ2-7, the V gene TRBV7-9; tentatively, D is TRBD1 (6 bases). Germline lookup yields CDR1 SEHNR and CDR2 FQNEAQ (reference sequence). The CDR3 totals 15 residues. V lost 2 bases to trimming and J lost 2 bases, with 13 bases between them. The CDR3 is CASSLLGAVAYEQYF. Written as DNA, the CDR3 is TGTGCCAGCAGCTTATTGGGGGCTGTTGCCTACGAGCAGTACTTC.

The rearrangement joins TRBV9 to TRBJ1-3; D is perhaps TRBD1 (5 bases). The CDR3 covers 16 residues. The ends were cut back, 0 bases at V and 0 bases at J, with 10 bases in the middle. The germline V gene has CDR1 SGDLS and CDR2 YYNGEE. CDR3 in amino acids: CASSVDQGTSGNTIYF. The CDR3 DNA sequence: TGTGCCAGCAGCGTAGATCAGGGAACCTCTGGAAACACCATATATTTT.

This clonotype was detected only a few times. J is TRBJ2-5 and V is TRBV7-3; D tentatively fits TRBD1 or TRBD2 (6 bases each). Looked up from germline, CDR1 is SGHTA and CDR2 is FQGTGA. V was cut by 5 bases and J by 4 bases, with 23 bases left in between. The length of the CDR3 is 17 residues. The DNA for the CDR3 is TGTGCCAGCAGCCGAACGGGCGGCACGGGGGCTACAGAGACCCAGTACTTC. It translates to CASSRTGGTGATETQYF.